These 12 T cell receptor beta chains came from one sample sequenced in a study of T-cell memory formation after mild COVID-19. In TCRdb, the 5' RACE reads were re-called with MiXCR into one record per CDR3 protein. Of under 300,000 distinct CDR3 sequences listed, 15% to 20% are singletons. Sequencing was done on a sample of PBMCs or a T cell subset sorted from them (not recorded which). The receptors shown here come from a man younger than 30 who had mild COVID-19 (a few samples of this study predate the infection). Cell type and time point are not known.

On this clonotype itself: This sequence may be a read error, since a much larger clone differs from it by one base. The chain is built from TRBV18 and TRBJ2-1; no firm D call. CDR1 is KGHSH, CDR2 LQKENI, per germline. The CDR3 consists of 15 residues. This CDR3 is CASSAPSVPYNEQFF. The DNA of the CDR3 is TGTGCCAGCTCAGCACCCAGCGTTCCTTACAATGAGCAGTTCTTC.

This clonotype was detected only a few times. V gene TRBV20-1 combines with J gene TRBJ2-1, with TRBD1 matching over 10 bases. The CDR3 is made up of 13 amino acids. From germline, CDR1 is DFQATT and CDR2 SNEGSKA (reference sequence). V shed 6 bases and J 5 bases; nucleotides not matched to a gene: 4. CDR3 bases: TGCAGTGCCCTCGGGACAGGGGACAATGAGCAGTTCTTC. Protein sequence: CSALGTGDNEQFF.

The chain is built from TRBV7-3 and TRBJ2-1; 8 nucleotides align to TRBD2. V was clipped by 5 bases and J by 2 bases; unmatched bases: 5. Germline CDR1 SGHTA, CDR2 FQGTGA. This CDR3 is built from 15 residues. This CDR3 reads CASSDYGGAYNEQFF. In DNA, the CDR3 is TGTGCCAGCAGCGACTACGGGGGGGCCTACAATGAGCAGTTCTTC.

About this clonotype itself: Being one base from a much bigger clone, this may be a read error. V and J are TRBV2 and TRBJ2-3, with TRBD1 matching over 7 bases. Trimming took 7 bases from V and 3 from J; bases not matched to a gene: 10. CDR1 SNHLY and CDR2 FYNNEI come from the germline V gene. The CDR3 spans 15 residues. CDR3 coding DNA: TGTGCCAGCATCCCTCCCGTGACAGGGACAGATACGCAGTATTTT. It specifies CASIPPVTGTDTQYF.

This clonotype appeared a few times. This chain joins TRBV28 and TRBJ2-4, with a tentative D call TRBD2 (5 bases). This CDR3 has 14 amino acids. V lost 5 bases to trimming and J lost 0 bases, with 8 bases between them. Germline CDR1 and CDR2: MDHEN and SYDVKM. The CDR3 sequence is CASSPGLAKNIQYF. DNA for the CDR3: TGTGCCAGCAGTCCGGGATTAGCCAAAAACATTCAGTACTTC. The whole variable domain, filled in from reference TRBV28 and TRBJ2-4, reads DVKVTQSSRYLVKRTGEKVFLECVQDMDHENMFWYRQDPGLGLRLIYFSYDVKMKEKGDIPEGYSVSREKKERFSLILESASTNQTSMYLCASSPGLAKNIQYFGAGTRLSVL.

The rearrangement joins TRBV10-2 to TRBJ2-1; D call uncertain. Trimming cost V 7 bases and J 8 bases, with 12 bases left between them. CDR3 size: 12 residues. The V gene's germline CDR1 is WSHSY and CDR2 SAAADI. CDR3 region: CASTSRPHEQFF. In DNA form, the CDR3 reads TGCGCCAGCACCAGTAGGCCCCATGAGCAGTTCTTC.

V is TRBV5-1 and J is TRBJ1-2; 8 nucleotides match TRBD1. The trim removed 0 bases at V and 7 bases at J, leaving 14 bases unmatched. The CDR3 covers 17 residues. Looked up from germline, CDR1 is SGHRS and CDR2 is YFSETQ. The CDR3: CASSLDPGQELVGGYTF. DNA for the CDR3: TGCGCCAGCAGCTTGGACCCGGGACAGGAGCTTGTTGGTGGCTACACCTTC.

This clonotype was counted many times. This sequence joins TRBV27 and TRBJ1-1; TRBD1 matches 7 bases. The CDR3 spans 15 residues. V shed 2 bases, J shed 5 bases, and the junction held 8 bases outside the gene matches. Per the germline V gene, CDR1 is MNHEY and CDR2 is SMNVEV (reference sequence). This CDR3 reads CASSLTGDEGTEAFF. The CDR3 DNA follows: TGTGCCAGCAGTTTAACAGGGGACGAGGGGACTGAAGCTTTCTTT.

The chain combines TRBV7-9 with TRBJ2-7, with D perhaps matching TRBD1 (6 bases). V was cut by 5 bases and J by 0 bases, with 11 bases left in between. Germline assignment: CDR1 SEHNR and CDR2 FQNEAQ (reference sequence). This CDR3 contains 14 residues. The CDR3 sequence: CASSPWDISYEQYF. CDR3 DNA sequence: TGTGCCAGCAGCCCCTGGGACATCTCCTACGAGCAGTACTTC. The full variable domain, completed using reference TRBV7-9 and TRBJ2-7, is DTGVSQNPRHKITKRGQNVTFRCDPISEHNRLYWYRQTLGQGPEFLTYFQNEAQLEKSRLLSDRFSAERPKGSFSTLEIQRTEQGDSAMYLCASSPWDISYEQYFGPGTRLTVT.

The rearrangement links TRBV6-2 or TRBV6-3 to TRBJ2-7; a weak D match, TRBD1 (5 bases). Trimming stripped 0 bases from V and 4 bases from J, with 7 bases between. Looked up from germline, CDR1 is MNHEY and CDR2 is SVGEGT. The CDR3 has 13 amino acids. CDR3 sequence reads: CASSYSQGYEQYF. The CDR3 bases are TGTGCCAGCAGTTACTCGCAGGGATACGAGCAGTACTTC.

This clonotype was counted many times. J is TRBJ2-5 and V is TRBV4-3; no clear D gene. The CDR3 length is 13 residues. Looked up from germline, CDR1 is LGHNA and CDR2 is YSLEER. V shed 0 bases and J shed 5 bases, with 7 bases lying between them. Written as DNA, the CDR3 is TGCGCCAGCAGCCAAGATAGCCCGGAGACCCAGTACTTC. Its translation is CASSQDSPETQYF.

This clonotype was picked up many times. The chain uses TRBV5-6 and TRBJ2-3; 8 bases are shared with TRBD1. The CDR3 sequence is 15 residues long. Germline V gene data show CDR1 as SGHDT and CDR2 as YYEEEE. Unmatched junction bases numbered 8, after V lost 4 bases and J lost 4 bases. Written as DNA, the CDR3 is TGTGCCAGCAGCAGGACAGGGACAGTTCCAGATACGCAGTATTTT. This codes for CASSRTGTVPDTQYF.